This entry concerns a single TCR beta chain. Its specificity is unknown. Recipients were bled about 28 days pretransplant and at posttransplant days 30, 100, 180. These data are taken from a study of T cell clonotyping in hematopoietic cell transplantation. Study-wide results and caveats: CD4 and CD8 repertoire contributions could not be separated without sorting.

The CDR3 contains 15 residues. CDR1 SGHVS and CDR2 FNYEAQ come from the germline V gene. V was shortened by 2 bases and J by 7 bases, with 14 bases between the two germline ends. Clones were sequenced by immunoSEQ multiplex PCR, and TCRdb holds only the in-frame ones, with some missing. The data show some 29,000 clones, with around 90% seen just once and around 10% held by the top ten. The J gene is TRBJ2-2, the V gene TRBV7-6, with D unresolved. The sequence derives from a female patient aged 50-59 years who had an allogeneic stem cell transplant from a related donor, so the T cells may come from the graft donor. Some clones in this sample may be carry-over from other donors' samples. The sample consisted of PBMCs, taken 100 days after allogeneic stem cell transplant. The CDR3 DNA reads TGTGCCAGCAGCTTATTCCAGGCTTGGAGCGGGGAGCTGTTTTTT. Its translation is CASSLFQAWSGELFF.